These T cell receptor beta chains were read from a single sample in a study of cytomegalovirus exposure and HLA in healthy donors. The assay was immunoSEQ multiplex PCR, and TCRdb's table has in-frame clones only and misses some. The top ten clones hold 1.3% of a sample with 90,000 to 140,000 clones, approximately 72% of them seen once. The source material was PBMCs. The receptors stem from a man aged 25 to 40 in good health and CMV-seronegative. Both conserved end residues are part of each CDR3. The D gene is left open where the match is weak. Some rows mark clone size as missing; the rest say once, few, many or name a class of expanded clone.

clone size	V gene	J gene	CDR3 length	D gene	CDR3 protein	CDR3 DNA
-	TRBV14	TRBJ2-2	14	-	CASSQDSDTGELFF	TGTGCCAGCAGCCAAGATTCGGACACCGGGGAGCTGTTTTTT
-	TRBV5-4	TRBJ2-1	20	TRBD2	CASSSVGAGGPTSRHNEQFF	TGTGCCAGCAGCTCCGTCGGAGCGGGGGGGCCCACCTCCCGACACAATGAGCAGTTCTTC
-	TRBV5-6	TRBJ2-7	14	-	CASSLQQGFNEQYF	TGTGCCAGCAGCTTGCAGCAGGGATTTAACGAGCAGTACTTC
once	TRBV5-6	TRBJ1-2	15	TRBD1	CASIGGGSLSYGYTF	TGTGCCAGCATTGGAGGGGGCAGTCTTAGCTATGGCTACACCTTC
-	TRBV14	TRBJ2-3	15	-	CASSLPGSFQNTQYF	TGTGCCAGCAGCCTACCTGGGAGCTTCCAAAATACGCAGTATTTT
once	TRBV6-1	TRBJ2-7	13	-	CASSDLPTYEQYF	TGTGCCAGCAGTGATTTACCTACCTACGAGCAGTACTTC
-	TRBV19	TRBJ1-6	19	-	CASSIDDRDFSSYNSPLHF	TGTGCCAGTAGTATAGATGACCGGGACTTTAGCTCCTATAATTCACCCCTCCACTTT
few	TRBV9	TRBJ2-7	14	TRBD1	CASSKQGALYEQYF	TGTGCCAGCAGCAAGCAGGGGGCACTCTACGAGCAGTACTTC
-	TRBV9	TRBJ1-1	14	-	CASSVAGIGTEAFF	TGTGCCAGCAGCGTAGCAGGGATCGGCACTGAAGCTTTCTTT
-	TRBV9	TRBJ2-1	13	TRBD2	CASGTSGIDEQFF	TGTGCCAGCGGTACTAGCGGGATCGACGAGCAGTTCTTC
-	TRBV15	TRBJ1-3	15	-	CATSGGAGSGNTIYF	TGTGCCACCAGCGGCGGAGCAGGGTCTGGAAACACCATATATTTT
-	TRBV11-2	TRBJ2-7	14	TRBD1	CVSSSRDSTYEQYF	TGTGTCAGCAGCAGCCGGGACAGCACCTACGAGCAGTACTTC
-	TRBV7-2	TRBJ2-2	16	TRBD2	CASSLRGGANTGELFF	TGTGCCAGCAGCTTACGCGGGGGAGCGAACACCGGGGAGCTGTTTTTT
-	TRBV27	TRBJ1-1	17	-	CASSITSPQAMNTEAFF	TGTGCCAGCAGTATCACGTCTCCACAGGCCATGAACACTGAAGCTTTCTTT
-	TRBV30	TRBJ1-1	14	-	CAWSDLQGFTEAFF	TGTGCCTGGAGTGACCTACAGGGTTTTACTGAAGCTTTCTTT
-	TRBV10-3	TRBJ2-2	17	-	CAISESGAGLNTGELFF	TGTGCCATCAGTGAGTCAGGGGCAGGGTTGAACACCGGGGAGCTGTTTTTT
-	TRBV13	TRBJ2-3	15	TRBD2	CASRVRREGPDTQYF	TGTGCCAGCAGGGTACGTCGGGAGGGCCCAGATACGCAGTATTTT
-	TRBV7-9	TRBJ1-4	15	-	CASSTPGQTNEKLFF	TGTGCCAGCAGCACACCGGGACAAACTAATGAAAAACTGTTTTTT